This TCR beta chain was sequenced for a study of blood T cell repertoires in COVID-19. Study background: T cells, B-cell-depleted T cells, or PBMCs provided the cDNA or gDNA that served as material.

Enrolment of Seattle patients took place during active infection, and they were followed longitudinally. Profiling relied on immunoSEQ multiplex PCR, and the TCRdb table lists in-frame clones only, not all of them. The table has 250,000 to 350,000 clones, around nine tenths seen once. The junction had 1 base not matched to a gene; V was cut back by 2 bases and J by 2 bases. This CDR3 is built from 16 residues. The germline V gene encodes CDR1 SGHKS and CDR2 YYEKEE (reference sequence). The chain uses TRBV5-5 and TRBJ2-7; 16 bases align to TRBD2. The sequence came from a woman in her twenties or thirties with COVID-19, enrolled during active disease. The sequenced sample was peripheral blood. The CDR3 sequence is CASSFGTSGRAYEQYF. CDR3 coding DNA: TGTGCCAGCAGCTTCGGGACTAGCGGGAGGGCCTACGAGCAGTACTTC.